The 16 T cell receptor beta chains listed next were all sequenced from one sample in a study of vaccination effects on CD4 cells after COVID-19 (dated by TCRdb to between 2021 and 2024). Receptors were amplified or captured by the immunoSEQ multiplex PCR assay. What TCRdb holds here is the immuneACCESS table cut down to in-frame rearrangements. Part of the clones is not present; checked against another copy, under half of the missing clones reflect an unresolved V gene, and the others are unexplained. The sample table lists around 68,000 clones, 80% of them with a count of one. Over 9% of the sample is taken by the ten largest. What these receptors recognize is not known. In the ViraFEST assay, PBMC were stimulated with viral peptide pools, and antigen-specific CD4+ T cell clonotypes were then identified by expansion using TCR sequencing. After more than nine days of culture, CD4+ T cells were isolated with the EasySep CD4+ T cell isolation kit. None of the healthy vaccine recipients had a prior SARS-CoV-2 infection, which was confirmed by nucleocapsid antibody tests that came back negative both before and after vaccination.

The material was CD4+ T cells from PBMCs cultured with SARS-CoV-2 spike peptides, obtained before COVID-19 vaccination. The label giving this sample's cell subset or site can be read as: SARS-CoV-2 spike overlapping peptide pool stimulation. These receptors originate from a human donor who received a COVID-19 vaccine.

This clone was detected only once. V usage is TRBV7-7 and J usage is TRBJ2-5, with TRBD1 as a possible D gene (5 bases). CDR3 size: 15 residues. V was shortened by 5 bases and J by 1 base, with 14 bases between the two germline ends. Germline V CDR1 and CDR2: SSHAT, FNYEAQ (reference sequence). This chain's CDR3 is CASSPATGPQETQYF. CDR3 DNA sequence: TGTGCCAGCAGCCCAGCAACAGGTCCCCAAGAGACCCAGTACTTC.

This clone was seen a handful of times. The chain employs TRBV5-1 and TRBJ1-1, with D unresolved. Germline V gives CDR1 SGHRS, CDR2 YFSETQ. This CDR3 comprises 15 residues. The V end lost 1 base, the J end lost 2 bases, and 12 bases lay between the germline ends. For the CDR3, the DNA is TGCGCCAGCAGCTTGATTCCCGAAGGAAACACTGAAGCTTTCTTT. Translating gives CASSLIPEGNTEAFF.

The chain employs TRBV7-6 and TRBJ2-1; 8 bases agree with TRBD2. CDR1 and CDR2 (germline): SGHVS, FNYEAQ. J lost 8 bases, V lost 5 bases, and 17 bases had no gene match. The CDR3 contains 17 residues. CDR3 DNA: TGTGCCAGCAGCCGGTACCTGGCGGGGGGCCGTTTGGATGAGCAGTTCTTC. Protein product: CASSRYLAGGRLDEQFF.

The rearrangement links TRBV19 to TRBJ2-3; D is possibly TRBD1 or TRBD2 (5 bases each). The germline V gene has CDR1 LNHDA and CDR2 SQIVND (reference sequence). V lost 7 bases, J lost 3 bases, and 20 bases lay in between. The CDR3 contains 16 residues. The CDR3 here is CASTPSFGASTDTQYF. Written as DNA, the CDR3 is TGTGCCAGTACCCCCAGCTTCGGGGCATCGACAGATACGCAGTATTTT.

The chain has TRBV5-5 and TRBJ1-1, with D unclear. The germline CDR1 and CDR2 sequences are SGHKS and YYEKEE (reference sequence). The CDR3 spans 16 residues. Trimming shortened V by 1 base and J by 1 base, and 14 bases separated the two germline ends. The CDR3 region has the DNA TGTGCCAGCAGCTTGACCCCTCGGACTGCGAACACTGAAGCTTTCTTT. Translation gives CASSLTPRTANTEAFF.

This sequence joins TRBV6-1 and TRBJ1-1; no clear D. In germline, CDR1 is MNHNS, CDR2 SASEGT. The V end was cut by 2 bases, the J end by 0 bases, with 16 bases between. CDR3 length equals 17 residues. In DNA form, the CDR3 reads TGTGCCAGCAGTGAATTGGCACGCCGGTACTTGAACACTGAAGCTTTCTTT. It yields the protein CASSELARRYLNTEAFF.

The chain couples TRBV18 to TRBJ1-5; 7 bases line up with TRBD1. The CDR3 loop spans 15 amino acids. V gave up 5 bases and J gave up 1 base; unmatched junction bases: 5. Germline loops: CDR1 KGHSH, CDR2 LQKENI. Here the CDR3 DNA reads TGTGCCAGCTCAGCCGACAGGGCAAGCAATCAGCCCCAGCATTTT. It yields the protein CASSADRASNQPQHF. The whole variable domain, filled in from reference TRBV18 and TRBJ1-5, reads NAGVMQNPRHLVRRRGQEARLRCSPMKGHSHVYWYRQLPEEGLKFMVYLQKENIIDESGMPKERFSAEFPKEGPSILRIQQVVRGDSAAYFCASSADRASNQPQHFGDGTRLSIL.

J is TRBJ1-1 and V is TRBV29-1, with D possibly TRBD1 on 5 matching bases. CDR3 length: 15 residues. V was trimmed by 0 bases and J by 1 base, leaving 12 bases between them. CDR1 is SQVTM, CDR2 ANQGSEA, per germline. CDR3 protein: CSVEDRPGSNTEAFF. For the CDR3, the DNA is TGCAGCGTTGAAGATAGGCCAGGGTCGAACACTGAAGCTTTCTTT.

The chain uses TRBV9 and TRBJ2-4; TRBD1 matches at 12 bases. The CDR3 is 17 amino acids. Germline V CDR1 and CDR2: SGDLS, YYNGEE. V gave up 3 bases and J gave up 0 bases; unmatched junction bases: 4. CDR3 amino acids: CASSEGQGAGAKNIQYF. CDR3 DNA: TGTGCCAGCAGCGAGGGACAGGGGGCCGGAGCCAAAAACATTCAGTACTTC. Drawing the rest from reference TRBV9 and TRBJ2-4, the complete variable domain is DSGVTQTPKHLITATGQRVTLRCSPRSGDLSVYWYQQSLDQGLQFLIQYYNGEERAKGNILERFSAQQFPDLHSELNLSSLELGDSALYFCASSEGQGAGAKNIQYFGAGTRLSVL.

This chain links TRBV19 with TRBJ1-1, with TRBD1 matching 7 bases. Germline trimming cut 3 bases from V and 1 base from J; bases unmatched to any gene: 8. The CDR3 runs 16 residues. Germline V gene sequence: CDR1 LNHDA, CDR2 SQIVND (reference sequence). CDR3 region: CASSIRQGEGNTEAFF. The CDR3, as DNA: TGTGCCAGTAGTATTCGACAGGGTGAGGGGAACACTGAAGCTTTCTTT.

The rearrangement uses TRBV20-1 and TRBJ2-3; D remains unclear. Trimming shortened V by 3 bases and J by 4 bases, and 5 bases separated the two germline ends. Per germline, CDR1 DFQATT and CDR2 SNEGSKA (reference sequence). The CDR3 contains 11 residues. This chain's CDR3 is CSASPSDTQYF. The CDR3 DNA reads TGCAGTGCTAGCCCTTCAGATACGCAGTATTTT.

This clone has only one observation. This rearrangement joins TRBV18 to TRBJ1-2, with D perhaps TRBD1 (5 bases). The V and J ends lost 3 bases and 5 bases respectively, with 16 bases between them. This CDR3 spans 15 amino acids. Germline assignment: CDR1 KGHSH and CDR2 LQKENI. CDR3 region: CASSPLQDSLYGYTF. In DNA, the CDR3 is TGTGCCAGCTCACCGCTACAGGACTCCTTATATGGCTACACCTTC. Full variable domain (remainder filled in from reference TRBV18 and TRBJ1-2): NAGVMQNPRHLVRRRGQEARLRCSPMKGHSHVYWYRQLPEEGLKFMVYLQKENIIDESGMPKERFSAEFPKEGPSILRIQQVVRGDSAAYFCASSPLQDSLYGYTFGSGTRLTVV.

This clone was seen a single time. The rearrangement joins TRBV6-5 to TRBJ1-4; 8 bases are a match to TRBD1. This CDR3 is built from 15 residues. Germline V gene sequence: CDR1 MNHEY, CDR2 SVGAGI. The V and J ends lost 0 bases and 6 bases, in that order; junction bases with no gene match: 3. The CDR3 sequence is CASSYSDRGHEKLFF. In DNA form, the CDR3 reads TGTGCCAGCAGTTACTCCGACAGGGGTCATGAAAAACTGTTTTTT.

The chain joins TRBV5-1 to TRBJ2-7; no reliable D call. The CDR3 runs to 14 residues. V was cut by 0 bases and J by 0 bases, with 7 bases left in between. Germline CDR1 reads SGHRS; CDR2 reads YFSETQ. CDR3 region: CASSLAGSSYEQYV. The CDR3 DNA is TGCGCCAGCAGCTTGGCCGGCTCCTCCTACGAGCAGTACGTC.

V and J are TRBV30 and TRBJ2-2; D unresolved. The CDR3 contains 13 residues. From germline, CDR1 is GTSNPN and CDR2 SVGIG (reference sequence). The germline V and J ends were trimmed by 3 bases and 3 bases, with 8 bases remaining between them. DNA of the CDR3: TGTGCCTGGAGGGACCGATACACCGGGGAGCTGTTTTTT. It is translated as CAWRDRYTGELFF.

This CDR3 is CASSPRAQGGTDTQYF. Written as DNA, the CDR3 is TGTGCCAGCTCACCAAGGGCCCAGGGAGGGACAGATACGCAGTATTTT. The genes are TRBV18 and TRBJ2-3; 7 bases map to TRBD2. The CDR3 has 16 amino acids. Unmatched junction bases numbered 8, after V lost 2 bases and J lost 3 bases. In germline, CDR1 is KGHSH, CDR2 LQKENI.